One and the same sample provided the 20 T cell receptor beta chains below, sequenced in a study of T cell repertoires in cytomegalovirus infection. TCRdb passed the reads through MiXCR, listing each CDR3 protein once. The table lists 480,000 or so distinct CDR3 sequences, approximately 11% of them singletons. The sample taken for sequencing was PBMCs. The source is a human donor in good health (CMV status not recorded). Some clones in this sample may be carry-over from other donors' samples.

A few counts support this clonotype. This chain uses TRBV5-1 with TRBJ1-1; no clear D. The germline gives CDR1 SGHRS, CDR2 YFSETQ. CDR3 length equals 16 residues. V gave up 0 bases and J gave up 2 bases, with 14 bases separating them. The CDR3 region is CASSLGPGRPNTEAFF. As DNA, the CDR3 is TGCGCCAGCAGCTTGGGTCCGGGGAGGCCAAACACTGAAGCTTTCTTT.

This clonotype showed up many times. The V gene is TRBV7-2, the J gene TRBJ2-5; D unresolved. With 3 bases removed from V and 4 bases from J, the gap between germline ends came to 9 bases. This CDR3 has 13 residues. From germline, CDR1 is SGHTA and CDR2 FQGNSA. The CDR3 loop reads CASSFIPTETQYF. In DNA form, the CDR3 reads TGTGCCAGCAGCTTCATCCCTACAGAGACCCAGTACTTC.

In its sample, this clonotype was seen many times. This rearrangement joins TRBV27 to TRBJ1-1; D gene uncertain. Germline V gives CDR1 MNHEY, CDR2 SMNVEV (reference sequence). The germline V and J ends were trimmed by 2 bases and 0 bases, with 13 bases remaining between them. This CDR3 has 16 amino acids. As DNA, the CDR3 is TGTGCCAGCAGTTTAAGCTCGCCAGAGCTGAACACTGAAGCTTTCTTT. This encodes CASSLSSPELNTEAFF.

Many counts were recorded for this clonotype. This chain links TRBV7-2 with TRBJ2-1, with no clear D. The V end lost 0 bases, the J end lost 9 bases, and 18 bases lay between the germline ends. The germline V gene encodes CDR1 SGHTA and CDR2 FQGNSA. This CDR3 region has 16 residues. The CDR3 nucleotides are TGTGCCAGCAGCTTAGCGGGCAGAACGCCTACGGTTGAGCAGTTCTTC. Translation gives CASSLAGRTPTVEQFF.

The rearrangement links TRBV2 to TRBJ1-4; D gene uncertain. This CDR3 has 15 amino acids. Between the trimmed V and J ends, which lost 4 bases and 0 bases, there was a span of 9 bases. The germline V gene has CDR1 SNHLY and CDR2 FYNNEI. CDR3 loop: CASSARFATNEKLFF. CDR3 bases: TGTGCCAGCAGTGCACGGTTTGCAACTAATGAAAAACTGTTTTTT.

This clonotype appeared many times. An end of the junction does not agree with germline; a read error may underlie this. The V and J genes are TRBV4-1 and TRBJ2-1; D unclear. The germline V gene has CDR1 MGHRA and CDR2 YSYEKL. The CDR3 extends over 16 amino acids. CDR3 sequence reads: CASSQDLKASFNEQFF. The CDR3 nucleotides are TGCGCCAGCAGCCAAGATCTCAAGGCGTCCTTCAATGAGCAGTTCTTC.

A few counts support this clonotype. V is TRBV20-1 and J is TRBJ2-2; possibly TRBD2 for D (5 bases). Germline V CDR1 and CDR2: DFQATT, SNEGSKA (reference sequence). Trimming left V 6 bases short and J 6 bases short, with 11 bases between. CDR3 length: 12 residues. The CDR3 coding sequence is TGCAGTGCCACCCGGGGTCCCGGGGAGCTGTTTTTT. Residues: CSATRGPGELFF.

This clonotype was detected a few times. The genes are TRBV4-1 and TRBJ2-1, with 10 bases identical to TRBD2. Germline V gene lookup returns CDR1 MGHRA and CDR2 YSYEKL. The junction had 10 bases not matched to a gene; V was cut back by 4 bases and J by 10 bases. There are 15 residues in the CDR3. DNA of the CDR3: TGCGCCAGCAGCCGTGAACTAGCGGGACGGAACGAGCAGTTCTTC. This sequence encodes CASSRELAGRNEQFF.

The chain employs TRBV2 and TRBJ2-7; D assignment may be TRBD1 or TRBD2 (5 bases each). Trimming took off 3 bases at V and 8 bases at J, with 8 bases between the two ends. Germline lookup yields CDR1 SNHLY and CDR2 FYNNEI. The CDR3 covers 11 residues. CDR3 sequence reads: CASSDQGQQYF. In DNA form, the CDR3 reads TGTGCCAGCAGTGACCAGGGACAGCAGTACTTC.

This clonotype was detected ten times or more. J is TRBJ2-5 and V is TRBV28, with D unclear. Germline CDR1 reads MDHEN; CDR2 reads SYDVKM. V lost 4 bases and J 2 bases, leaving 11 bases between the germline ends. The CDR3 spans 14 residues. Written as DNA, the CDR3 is TGTGCCAGCAGTTCGGAAGGGAAGCAAGAGACCCAGTACTTC. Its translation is CASSSEGKQETQYF.

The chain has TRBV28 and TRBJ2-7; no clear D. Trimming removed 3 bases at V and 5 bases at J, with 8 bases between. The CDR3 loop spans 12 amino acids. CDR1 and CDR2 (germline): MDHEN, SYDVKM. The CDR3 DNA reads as TGTGCCAGCAGTTTCCGTGGAAACGAGCAGTACTTC. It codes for CASSFRGNEQYF.

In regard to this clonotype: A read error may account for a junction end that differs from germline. This CDR3 reads CASSTPGASTDTQYF. The CDR3 bases are TGTGCCAGCAGTACCCCGGGGGCTAGCACGGATACGCAGTATTTT. The chain combines TRBV6-6 with TRBJ2-3; D may correspond to TRBD1 or TRBD2 (6 bases each). Germline V gene data show CDR1 as MNHNY and CDR2 as SVGAGI (reference sequence). The CDR3 is 15 amino acids.

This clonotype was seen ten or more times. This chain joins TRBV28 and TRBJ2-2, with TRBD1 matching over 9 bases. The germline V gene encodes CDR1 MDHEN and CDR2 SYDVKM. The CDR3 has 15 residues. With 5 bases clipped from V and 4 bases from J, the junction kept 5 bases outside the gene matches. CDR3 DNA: TGTGCCAGCAGTCCGGGACAGGGAATCACCGGGGAGCTGTTTTTT. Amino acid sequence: CASSPGQGITGELFF.

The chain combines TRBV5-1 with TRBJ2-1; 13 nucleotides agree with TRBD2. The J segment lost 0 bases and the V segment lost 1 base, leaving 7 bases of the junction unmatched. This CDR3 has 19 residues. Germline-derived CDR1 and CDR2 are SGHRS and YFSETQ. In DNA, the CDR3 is TGCGCCAGCAGCTTGACCGGGACTAGCGGGAATCCCTCCTACAATGAGCAGTTCTTC. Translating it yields CASSLTGTSGNPSYNEQFF.

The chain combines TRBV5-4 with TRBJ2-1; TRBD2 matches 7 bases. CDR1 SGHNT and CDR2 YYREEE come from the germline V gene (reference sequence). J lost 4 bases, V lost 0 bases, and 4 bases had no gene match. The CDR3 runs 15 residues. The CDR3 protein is CASSLDIGGYNEQFF. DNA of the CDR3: TGTGCCAGCAGCTTGGATATCGGGGGGTACAATGAGCAGTTCTTC.

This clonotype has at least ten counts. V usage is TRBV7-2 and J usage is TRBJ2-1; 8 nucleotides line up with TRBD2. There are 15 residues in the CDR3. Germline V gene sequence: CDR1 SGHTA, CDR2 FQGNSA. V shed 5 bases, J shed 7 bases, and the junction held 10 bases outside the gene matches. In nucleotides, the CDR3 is TGTGCCAGCAGCCTTCGGTTCTTAGCGGGGAATGAGCAGTTCTTC. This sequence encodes CASSLRFLAGNEQFF.

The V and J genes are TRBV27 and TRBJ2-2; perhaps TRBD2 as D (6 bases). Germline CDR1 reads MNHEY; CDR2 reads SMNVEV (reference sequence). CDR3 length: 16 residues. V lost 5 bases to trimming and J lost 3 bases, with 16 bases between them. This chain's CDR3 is CASSRQLAWDTGELFF. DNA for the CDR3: TGTGCCAGCAGTAGACAGCTAGCGTGGGACACCGGGGAGCTGTTTTTT.

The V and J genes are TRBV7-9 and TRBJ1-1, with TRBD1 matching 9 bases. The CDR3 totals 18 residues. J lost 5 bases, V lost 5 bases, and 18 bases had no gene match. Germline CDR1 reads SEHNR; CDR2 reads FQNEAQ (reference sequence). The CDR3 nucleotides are TGTGCCAGCAGCCAAGGGACAGGGCACTTAACTGTTAAGACTGAAGCTTTCTTT. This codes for CASSQGTGHLTVKTEAFF.

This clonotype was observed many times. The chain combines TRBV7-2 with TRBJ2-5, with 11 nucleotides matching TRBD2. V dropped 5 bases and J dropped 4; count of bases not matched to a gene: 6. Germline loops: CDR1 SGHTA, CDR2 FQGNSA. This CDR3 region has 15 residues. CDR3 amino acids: CASSPGLAAVETQYF. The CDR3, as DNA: TGTGCCAGCAGCCCGGGACTAGCGGCGGTAGAGACCCAGTACTTC.

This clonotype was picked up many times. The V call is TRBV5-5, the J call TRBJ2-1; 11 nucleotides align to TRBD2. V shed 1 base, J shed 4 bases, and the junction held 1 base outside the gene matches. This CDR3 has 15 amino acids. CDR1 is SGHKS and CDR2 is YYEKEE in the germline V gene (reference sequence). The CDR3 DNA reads TGTGCCAGCAGCTTGACTAGCGGGAGATACAATGAGCAGTTCTTC. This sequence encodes CASSLTSGRYNEQFF.